This T cell receptor (beta chain) was captured by sequencing in a study of cytomegalovirus exposure and HLA in healthy donors listed by TCRdb under 2017. Regarding the research as a whole: According to an earlier analysis of 587 of the donors, some 180 million T cells yielded roughly 110 million unique TCR beta sequences and roughly 280 Gb of sequence data. About 330 gigabases of sequencing data and 70 million to 95 million unique TCR sequences made up an early release that covered over 550 HLA-typed donors. Of the roughly 400 genotyped donors, around 81% fell in the genetic ancestry cluster associated with self-reported Caucasian donors. The aim of the study was to test whether cataloging public T cell receptors could identify signatures of past pathogen exposure. Using immunosequencing, the study profiled T cell repertoires from 666 subjects and related those repertoires to cytomegalovirus serostatus. Besides the first cohort of 550 to 750 subjects, a separate validation cohort made up of over a hundred different subjects was used. To predict cytomegalovirus infection status, the study brought together high-throughput TCR immunosequencing, statistical association of individual TCRs with disease status, and machine learning. In a later analysis, previously published TCR beta repertoires from some 640 donors were re-analyzed and high-resolution HLA genotyping was added so that TCR occurrence patterns could be studied. In the later analysis, no new phenotypic data were used to find candidate immune exposures; instead, reliance was placed on TCR beta sequences and their occurrence across donors. An earlier analysis of around 580 of the donors used high-throughput TCR beta sequencing to judge whether each TCR beta V gene segment behaved as functional or pseudogenic. Donor age, sex, ethnicity and CMV serostatus were compiled alongside the repertoire data. A later genetic analysis used genome-wide SNP genotypes for about 60% of the roughly 670 donors, treating that subset as a discovery cohort. Every repertoire in the discovery cohort had been generated on one and the same sequencing platform. HLA typing covered class I and class II loci at four-digit resolution. Typing coverage varied by locus: roughly 629-640 donors for A, B, C, DRB1 and DQB1; approximately 500 for DQA1; more than 600 for DPA1; under 490 for DPB1. Several DR-DQ haplotypes were handled as single units for association and clustering because linkage in the cohort was strong. Among roughly 400 genotyped donors of the cohort, an average of roughly 230,000 unique TCR beta nucleotide sequences was sequenced per donor, of which approximately 19% were non-productive.

Broader findings and caveats from the paper: A cluster of highly shared sequence variants was judged likely to represent a technical artifact of the sequencing pipeline. Some IMGT-functional V segments, including TRBV6-2 and TRBV6-3, could not be distinguished by the 87-base-pair reads and were therefore excluded. Several of the top co-occurrence clusters appeared to be linked to parvovirus B19, influenza, CMV and Epstein-Barr virus, according to a later analysis. A total of 150 to 200 TCR beta chains were listed by the study as associated with cytomegalovirus. Correlated functional status among segregating V segments might be attributable to linkage disequilibrium, but an unknown experimental factor could not be ruled out. In a later analysis, most CMV-associated TCR beta chains were found to appear HLA-restricted, with HLA associations seemingly driven largely by CMV exposure. In a later analysis, TCR association rates were found to vary across HLA loci, with the most associated TCRs seen for DRB1 alleles and the fewest for HLA-C alleles. CMV serostatus was the only immune exposure information available for the cohort. An association between a missense DCLRE1C variant and V-gene and J-gene trimming of TCR beta chains was found in a later genetic analysis and replicated in an independent cohort. According to the authors, the approach could potentially be generalized to other disease states and immunological phenotypes. In a later analysis, HLA-associated TCR beta chains were found to be more clonally expanded and to have lower generation probabilities than equally common non-associated chains. Across donors, most TCR sequences were observed very rarely, whereas some public TCRs were present in many individuals. Around 16 rarely observed V segments, including chromosome 9 orphons, were excluded from the earlier analysis of 550 to 700 of the donors because counts were too low. According to a later genetic analysis, donors in an Asian-associated ancestry cluster had fewer N-insertions in productive TCRs than the roughly 700-donor mean. Because HLA typing was missing for some donors at each locus, association tests included only the typed subset. In vitro tests confirmed that a few of the cytomegalovirus-associated TCR beta chains recognize cytomegalovirus antigens. An earlier analysis of approximately 590 of the donors showed that most TCR beta V segments appeared in productive rearrangements either about 90% or about 30% of the time, which broadly matched IMGT annotations. A further reported finding was that TCR beta sequences accurately predicted the HLA-A and HLA-B alleles for most subjects in the first cohort. Cytomegalovirus status was reported to be diagnosed by the classifier with high specificity and sensitivity in both the original and validation cohorts. Specific HLA alleles were associated with about 17,000 TCR beta sequences at a false discovery rate of 0.05 in a later analysis. Presence/absence analyses assumed roughly uniform sequencing depth across donors, an assumption that may not hold. When HLA alleles, especially DR and DQ, strongly co-occurred, TCR associations were difficult to assign to individual alleles. The cohort was sequenced for TCR beta chains only, and without alpha or paired-chain data the features that could be detected were limited.

As to this clone: Its antigen is unknown. Within one base of it there is no much larger clone, and no base qualities were kept.

Library preparation used the immunoSEQ multiplex PCR assay. For the multiplex PCR, a mixture combining 60 forward primers for TCR Vbeta segments and 13 reverse primers for TCR Jbeta segments was used. The CDR3 region of rearranged TCR beta genes was amplified from genomic DNA with a multiplex PCR assay. The amplified TCR beta libraries were sequenced on the Illumina HiSeq System as 87-base-pair reads. The authors' pipeline ran thus. A later analysis counted 65 million to 90 million unique TCR beta chains across the 550 to 700 repertoires, and some 12 million of these chains were shared by at least two donors. To remove PCR and sequencing errors, raw reads were error-corrected and collapsed into unique sequences using a nearest-neighbor algorithm that merged closely related sequences. To assign V, D and J gene segments, CDR3 sequences were aligned to IMGT reference sequences. For a sequence to be retained, a match of at least six nucleotides to both a V gene segment and a J gene segment was required. Rearrangements were called productive when the CDR3 lacked stop codons and stayed in frame with V and J; all others were non-productive. Following IMGT convention, CDR3 was defined as the stretch from the second conserved V-encoded cysteine up to the conserved J-encoded phenylalanine. The earlier analysis of about 530 of the donors excluded any sequence lacking an unambiguous match to a single V gene segment. An earlier analysis of some 500 of the donors classified V segments as functional when productive rearrangements were above 56.7% and as segregating when the standard deviation between donors was above 5%. A statistical classification framework was built for diagnosing cytomegalovirus status from the catalog of TCR beta chain sequences. A later analysis assigned V and J genes by comparing TCR nucleotide sequences with IMGT/GENE-DB human TR gene sequences. The TCRdist pipeline was used in a later analysis to assign CDR3 sequences and most-parsimonious VDJ recombination scenarios. In a later analysis, every TCR beta chain was defined by the combination of its CDR3 amino acid sequence and its V-gene family, and reads without a unique V-gene family were dropped. In a later analysis, fewer than 650 highly shared, low-generation-probability nucleotide sequences were removed to address suspected cross-contamination and a sequencing artifact. A later analysis calculated a clonal expansion index for each public chain from normalized within-repertoire ranks of inferred template counts. A later analysis computed generation probabilities with a VDJ recombination model fitted to out-of-frame rearrangements, and checked the results against IGoR. In a later analysis, TCR-TCR, TCR-HLA and TCR-CMV co-occurrence was scored with hypergeometric tests, and a repertoire-size bias correction was applied to TCR pairs. In a later analysis, false discovery rates were estimated by permuting HLA or CMV assignments 20 times. In a later analysis, co-occurring TCRs were grouped using DBSCAN, and TCRdist sequence similarity was added for clustering within HLA-allele-positive subsets. Co-occurrence clustering excluded repertoires with fewer than 30,000 or more than 120,000 public chains, plus five with anomalous nucleotide sharing. In TCRdb, the immuneACCESS table is reduced to in-frame sequences with V and J assigned. These tables do not hold every clone; where another copy was compared, an unresolved V gene accounts for under half, and the others remain unexplained. The V and J calls and clone size were taken over from that table, and D and trimming were inferred from the DNA. The sample data list about 190,000 clones, and roughly 80% of these were observed just once. The ten largest clones represent about 0.84% of the sample.

The cohort comprised 670 or so healthy bone marrow donors. At the time of sampling, every cohort member was nominally healthy, though immune exposures that went unrecorded were likely present. The donor was CMV seronegative and belonged to the group of roughly 330 seronegative cohort members. Every donor gave a peripheral blood sample, and the peripheral blood mononuclear cells from that sample were used for TCR beta sequencing. Genomic DNA was extracted from the blood cell samples with the Qiagen DNeasy Blood Extraction Kit. The V and J ends are trimmed by 5 bases and 7 bases, leaving 8 bases between them. Looking up the germline V gene yields CDR1 MNHEY and CDR2 SVGAGI. From the cysteine up to the phenylalanine, the CDR3 has a length of 11 residues. The CDR3 DNA has 33 bases and is translated from base 1.

The sequence joins TRBV6-5 to TRBJ1-1, with no D gene named confidently. Input material: PBMCs. This TCR derives from a woman aged 18-30 years in good health and CMV-seronegative. CDR3 loop: CASSRGNEAFF. The DNA sequence is given as TGTGCCAGCAGTCGAGGGAATGAAGCTTTCTTT.